These T cell receptor beta chains were read from a single sample in a study of T-cell reconstitution after alpha-beta-depleted transplantation in children. TCRdb processed the PCR reads anew with MiXCR; each CDR3 protein has one entry. Of about 1,000,000 distinct CDR3 sequences in the sample, around 30% were seen once. Here the sequenced sample was PBMCs, mostly from graft donor cells, taken 360 days after TCRalphabeta/CD19-depleted stem cell transplant. These receptors were collected from a boy under two years old who had a stem cell transplant for SCID, so the T cells may come from the graft donor. CDR3s include the opening cysteine and the closing phenylalanine or tryptophan. Each record gives: clone size, D gene, CDR3 length, J gene, V gene, CDR3 DNA, CDR3 protein. The D gene is left open where the match is weak. For some rows the clone size is stated as once, few or many, or as a class when expanded; others skip it.

>.|.|14|TRBJ1-4|TRBV5-1
TGCGCCAGCAGCGCCGGACTGAGTAATGAAAAACTGTTTTTT
CASSAGLSNEKLFF
>many|.|13|TRBJ2-2|TRBV6-2/TRBV6-3
TGTGCCAGCAAGGGGACCAGAATCGGGGAGCTGTTTTTT
CASKGTRIGELFF
>.|TRBD2|12|TRBJ2-1|TRBV20-1
TGCAGTGCTAGCGGGGGGTTCAATGAGCAGTTCTTC
CSASGGFNEQFF
>.|TRBD2|14|TRBJ2-7|TRBV12-3/TRBV12-4
TGTGCCAGCAGTGGGAGGGATCGGTCCTACGAGCAGTACTTC
CASSGRDRSYEQYF
>few|.|15|TRBJ1-2|TRBV4-1
TGCGCCAGCAGCCAAGATATGCAGGGCAACTATGGCTACACCTTC
CASSQDMQGNYGYTF
>.|TRBD1|16|TRBJ2-7|TRBV18
TGTGCCAGCTCTTCCTTAGGGACAGGGGGCACGTACGAGCAGTACTTC
CASSSLGTGGTYEQYF
>few|.|11|TRBJ2-1|TRBV5-4
TGTGCCAGCAGGTCTGGGACGGAGCAGTTCTTC
CASRSGTEQFF
>.|.|14|TRBJ2-7|TRBV28
TGTGCCAGCAGAACTCGAGGGGCTGGGCCCGAGCAGTACTTC
CASRTRGAGPEQYF
>.|.|14|TRBJ2-2|TRBV5-1
TGCGCCAGCAGCTTGGCCCTATCTGGCGGGGAGCTGTTTTTT
CASSLALSGGELFF
>.|.|15|TRBJ1-5|TRBV12-3/TRBV12-4
TGTGCCAGCAGTATATCGGACCGAACCAATCAGCCCCAGCATTTT
CASSISDRTNQPQHF
>.|.|15|TRBJ2-3|TRBV7-2
TGTGCCAGCAGCTTACCACGGGGGCGCACAGATACGCAGTATTTT
CASSLPRGRTDTQYF
>few|.|13|TRBJ1-1|TRBV28
TGTGCCAGCAGTCCAAGTTGGTACACTGAAGCTTTCTTT
CASSPSWYTEAFF
>many|.|14|TRBJ1-1|TRBV5-1
TGCGCCAGCAGCGGCCCGACAGGGAACACTGAAGCTTTCTTT
CASSGPTGNTEAFF
>.|.|13|TRBJ2-7|TRBV6-2/TRBV6-3
TGTGCCAGCAGGCGGGACCCAAACTACGAGCAGTACTTC
CASRRDPNYEQYF
>few|.|15|TRBJ2-7|TRBV5-5
TGTGCCAGCAGCCTAACCGGGAACCCAACCCGGGAGCAGTACTTC
CASSLTGNPTREQYF
>.|.|11|TRBJ1-1|TRBV20-1
TGCAGTGCTAGAGGACAGTTTGAAGCTTTCTTT
CSARGQFEAFF
>few|TRBD2|15|TRBJ2-3|TRBV7-9
TGTGCCAGCAGCCAGGGAGGGTACGGCACAGATACGCAGTATTTT
CASSQGGYGTDTQYF
>many|TRBD1|14|TRBJ2-7|TRBV20-1
TGCAGTGCTAGAGTGGGGACAGGGGAAAAGGAGCAGTACTTC
CSARVGTGEKEQYF
>.|.|15|TRBJ2-3|TRBV28
TGTGCCAGCAGTTTCCTGGTAGACCCCACAGATACGCAGTATTTT
CASSFLVDPTDTQYF
>.|.|12|TRBJ2-1|TRBV29-1
TGCAGCGTTGAATACTTAAGCAATGAGCAGTTCTTC
CSVEYLSNEQFF